These 22 T cell receptor beta chains originate from one sample sequenced in a study of T cell responses to AZD1222 COVID-19 vaccine. Clones were sequenced by immunoSEQ multiplex PCR, and TCRdb holds only the in-frame ones, with some missing. The table has about 53,000 clones, around 84% seen once. Specimen: peripheral blood, collected on day 0 of AZD1222 vaccination. The receptors derive from an adult in good health.

This chain joins TRBV11-2 and TRBJ2-7; 7 bases are a match to TRBD1. The CDR3 covers 15 residues. V shed 7 bases and J 3 bases; nucleotides not matched to a gene: 12. CDR1 SGHAT and CDR2 FQNNGV come from the germline V gene. The CDR3 nucleotides are TGTGCCAGCACTAAAAGAGGGGACAGCCTCTACGAGCAGTACTTC. This encodes CASTKRGDSLYEQYF.

The chain uses TRBV2 and TRBJ2-7; D is perhaps TRBD2 (6 bases). V gave up 5 bases and J gave up 4 bases, with 15 bases separating them. The CDR3 consists of 14 residues. Germline V lookup: CDR1 SNHLY, CDR2 FYNNEI. In nucleotides, the CDR3 is TGTGCCAGCAGTAACCGACTAGATTTGTACGAGCAGTACTTC. It specifies CASSNRLDLYEQYF.

J is TRBJ1-5 and V is TRBV4-2; D is unresolved. Germline lookup yields CDR1 LGHNA and CDR2 YNFKEQ. V lost 0 bases and J 0 bases, leaving 9 bases between the germline ends. The CDR3 is 16 residues long. CDR3 bases: TGTGCCAGCAGCCAAGATGCGGCAGGTAGCAATCAGCCCCAGCATTTT. It encodes CASSQDAAGSNQPQHF.

In DNA form, the CDR3 reads TGTGCCAGAAGCTTGCTCCCTAAGGGGGAGAGCTCTGGAAACACCATATATTTT. Its protein is CARSLLPKGESSGNTIYF. The V and J genes are TRBV5-3 and TRBJ1-3, with a tentative D call TRBD1 (6 bases). TRBV5-3 is an ORF; its function is uncertain. Trimming left V 1 base short and J 0 bases short, with 17 bases between. The CDR3 consists of 18 residues.

The chain joins TRBV4-1 to TRBJ1-4; 7 bases agree with TRBD1. Per germline, CDR1 MGHRA and CDR2 YSYEKL. V lost 4 bases to trimming and J lost 5 bases; unmatched junction nucleotides: 7. This CDR3 comprises 15 residues. Written as DNA, the CDR3 is TGCGCCAGCAGCCGCACAGGGGTCGGGAATGAAAAACTGTTTTTT. Encoded protein: CASSRTGVGNEKLFF.

The rearrangement uses TRBV6-4 and TRBJ2-2, with 7 nucleotides matching TRBD2. The CDR3 has 16 amino acids. V was clipped by 3 bases and J by 1 base; unmatched bases: 5. Germline-derived CDR1 and CDR2 are MRHNA and SNTAGT. For the CDR3, the DNA is TGTGCCAGCAGTGAGGCCTCTAGCGGGAACACCGGGGAGCTGTTTTTT. The encoded protein is CASSEASSGNTGELFF.

V usage is TRBV7-9 and J usage is TRBJ2-3; 7 bases fit TRBD1. This CDR3 region has 13 residues. V lost 11 bases to trimming and J lost 0 bases; unmatched junction nucleotides: 5. CDR1 is SEHNR, CDR2 FQNEAQ, per germline (reference sequence). CDR3: CAVGQASTDTQYF. CDR3 sequence (DNA): TGTGCCGTAGGACAGGCAAGCACAGATACGCAGTATTTT.

The chain joins TRBV3-1 (or the pseudogene TRBV3-2) to TRBJ2-5, with unresolved D. V lost 1 base to trimming and J lost 2 bases, with 8 bases between them. Germline assignment: CDR1 LGHDT and CDR2 YNNKEL (reference sequence). The CDR3 runs to 14 residues. The CDR3 spells CASSQGPEQETQYF. The DNA of the CDR3 is TGTGCCAGCAGCCAAGGACCGGAGCAAGAGACCCAGTACTTC.

This chain uses TRBV10-2 with TRBJ2-5, with TRBD2 matching 12 bases. CDR3 size: 17 residues. CDR1 is WSHSY and CDR2 is SAAADI in the germline V gene. Unmatched junction bases numbered 14, after V lost 7 bases and J lost 5 bases. CDR3 nucleotide sequence: TGCGCCAGCACCCCGACTAGCGGGAGCGACAATGACGAGACCCAGTACTTC. Amino acid sequence: CASTPTSGSDNDETQYF.

The rearrangement uses TRBV7-8 and TRBJ1-4; D is unclear. Germline lookup yields CDR1 SGHVS and CDR2 FQNEAQ. The CDR3 loop spans 16 amino acids. The ends were cut back, 5 bases at V and 0 bases at J, with 13 bases in the middle. CDR3 sequence reads: CASSRRTPTTNEKLFF. CDR3 nucleotides: TGTGCCAGCAGCAGGCGGACTCCTACAACTAATGAAAAACTGTTTTTT.

This chain links TRBV6-4 with TRBJ1-1, with 8 bases matching TRBD1. The germline gives CDR1 MRHNA, CDR2 SNTAGT. Trimming took 4 bases from V and 6 from J; bases not matched to a gene: 7. This CDR3 spans 14 amino acids. CDR3 in DNA: TGTGCCAGCAGTGTTTCCCAGGGGGCGGCTGAAGCTTTCTTT. It codes for CASSVSQGAAEAFF.

The J gene is TRBJ2-2, the V gene TRBV28, with 9 bases that match TRBD1. CDR3 length equals 16 residues. Germline V gene lookup returns CDR1 MDHEN and CDR2 SYDVKM. Germline trimming cut 7 bases from V and 0 bases from J; bases unmatched to any gene: 6. The CDR3 region is CASTQGTGTNTGELFF. DNA for the CDR3: TGTGCCAGCACCCAGGGGACAGGGACGAACACCGGGGAGCTGTTTTTT.

The genes are TRBV19 and TRBJ2-5; the match to TRBD2 covers 7 bases. After removal of 5 bases from V and 5 bases from J, the junction contained 8 bases not matched to a gene. The CDR3 length is 14 residues. Germline V gene sequence: CDR1 LNHDA, CDR2 SQIVND (reference sequence). CDR3 region: CASSAGLVSETQYF. CDR3 sequence (DNA): TGTGCCAGTAGTGCCGGACTAGTTTCTGAGACCCAGTACTTC.

The chain employs TRBV7-8 and TRBJ1-5; D uncertain. Germline assignment: CDR1 SGHVS and CDR2 FQNEAQ. Trimming took off 5 bases at V and 7 bases at J, with 9 bases between the two ends. The CDR3 sequence is 12 residues long. CDR3 residues: CASSPSGQPQHF. CDR3 nucleotide sequence: TGTGCCAGCAGCCCCTCCGGACAGCCCCAGCATTTT.

The CDR3 region is CASSIKTSGTDEQYF. DNA for the CDR3: TGTGCCAGTAGTATAAAAACTAGCGGGACTGATGAGCAGTACTTC. V and J are TRBV19 and TRBJ2-7; TRBD2 matches 10 bases. V lost 2 bases and J lost 7; bases outside the gene matches: 8. Germline assignment: CDR1 LNHDA and CDR2 SQIVND (reference sequence). The CDR3 length is 15 residues.

This chain uses TRBV3-1 (or the pseudogene TRBV3-2) with TRBJ1-2; perhaps TRBD1 as D (5 bases). The CDR3 loop spans 15 amino acids. Trimming pared 4 bases from V and 2 bases from J, leaving 14 bases between. Per germline, CDR1 LGHDT and CDR2 YNNKEL (reference sequence). The CDR3 nucleotides read TGTGCCAGCAGCCGCCTAGGGGCGGCGAACTATGGCTACACCTTC. Residues: CASSRLGAANYGYTF.

The V and J genes are TRBV24-1 and TRBJ2-2, with D hard to call. The CDR3 has 15 residues. Trimming took 6 bases from V and 5 from J, leaving 15 bases between them. The germline V gene has CDR1 KGHDR and CDR2 SFDVKD. The CDR3 here is CATSSHGSYTGELFF. The CDR3 DNA is TGTGCCACCAGTTCCCATGGTTCTTATACCGGGGAGCTGTTTTTT.

The chain recombines TRBV18 with TRBJ1-4; maybe TRBD1 (5 bases). CDR1 KGHSH and CDR2 LQKENI come from the germline V gene. The CDR3 is made up of 16 amino acids. The germline V and J ends were trimmed by 4 bases and 4 bases, with 16 bases remaining between them. The CDR3 reads CASSQLSGVDNEKLFF. CDR3 DNA sequence: TGTGCCAGCTCACAGTTGTCGGGGGTCGATAATGAAAAACTGTTTTTT.

The chain recombines TRBV24-1 with TRBJ2-5, with TRBD1 as a possible D gene (6 bases). Looked up from germline, CDR1 is KGHDR and CDR2 is SFDVKD. The CDR3 is 14 residues long. V lost 9 bases and J lost 1, with 14 bases in between. In DNA form, the CDR3 reads TGTGCCACCCAAAGGGACACCAGCCAAGAGACCCAGTACTTC. This encodes CATQRDTSQETQYF.

The chain couples TRBV28 to TRBJ1-3; D gene uncertain. The germline gives CDR1 MDHEN, CDR2 SYDVKM. The CDR3 loop spans 12 amino acids. Trimming took 5 bases from V and 8 from J, leaving 10 bases between them. As DNA, the CDR3 is TGTGCCAGCAGTGCCCCAGCCGACACCATATATTTT. It translates to CASSAPADTIYF.

The chain recombines TRBV28 with TRBJ1-5, with D possibly TRBD1 on 5 matching bases. This CDR3 comprises 14 residues. The germline V gene encodes CDR1 MDHEN and CDR2 SYDVKM. Deletions cut 2 bases from V and 6 bases from J, with 11 bases between. The CDR3, as DNA: TGTGCCAGCAGTTTACAGGGTGGCGGTCAGCCCCAGCATTTT. Amino acid sequence: CASSLQGGGQPQHF.

This chain connects TRBV6-2 or TRBV6-3 to TRBJ1-1; 8 bases fit TRBD1. This CDR3 comprises 18 residues. Germline lookup yields CDR1 MNHEY and CDR2 SVGEGT. The trim removed 5 bases at V and 4 bases at J, leaving 18 bases unmatched. DNA for the CDR3: TGTGCCAGCAGTACCCCGGACAGGGTAATGGGGGCGACCACTGAAGCTTTCTTT. Protein sequence: CASSTPDRVMGATTEAFF.